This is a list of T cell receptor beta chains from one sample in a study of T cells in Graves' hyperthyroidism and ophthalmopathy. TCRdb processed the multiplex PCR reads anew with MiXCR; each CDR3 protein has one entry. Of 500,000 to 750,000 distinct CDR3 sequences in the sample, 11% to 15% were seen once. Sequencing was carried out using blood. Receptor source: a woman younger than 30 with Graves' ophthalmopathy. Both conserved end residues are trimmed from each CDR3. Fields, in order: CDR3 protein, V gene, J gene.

ASSPRQGSGPLH	TRBV3-1	TRBJ1-6
SARRGGGLEPQH	TRBV20-1	TRBJ1-5
AWRKVNEQY	TRBV30	TRBJ2-7
ASSLGQGDYGYT	TRBV28	TRBJ1-2
SARPGQGMREQY	TRBV20-1	TRBJ2-7
AWRYSYEQY	TRBV30	TRBJ2-7
ASSDEASGLAGVGELF	TRBV6-4	TRBJ2-2
SAREPGDRRETQY	TRBV20-1	TRBJ2-5
AGWQGVEKLF	TRBV2	TRBJ1-4
SATDERHRSYNEQF	TRBV20-1	TRBJ2-1
ASSLRSLQETQY	TRBV7-9	TRBJ2-5
ATNPGLVEWQY	TRBV10-3	TRBJ2-7
ASSIRDLGAQPQH	TRBV6-2/TRBV6-3	TRBJ1-5
AWSVELAAYNEQF	TRBV30	TRBJ2-1
SARDSAGNVVNTEAF	TRBV20-1	TRBJ1-1
ASSVDARGTDTGELF	TRBV9	TRBJ2-2
ASRRPLGAQETQY	TRBV28	TRBJ2-5
ASSSDSSGQETQY	TRBV11-3	TRBJ2-5
SVEGRGTGGYEQY	TRBV29-1	TRBJ2-7
ASSYVPEYPYEQY	TRBV6-2/TRBV6-3	TRBJ2-7
ASSVTAGTYNEQF	TRBV7-8	TRBJ2-1
ASSLLVWDGYT	TRBV7-9	TRBJ1-2
ASSGTMDGTEAF	TRBV9	TRBJ1-1
SARPGRPNEQF	TRBV20-1	TRBJ2-1
ASSFSPPWGTAYEQY	TRBV13	TRBJ2-7
ASSYSDSPTSLGTQY	TRBV6-6	TRBJ2-5
ASSEGRTEAF	TRBV5-6	TRBJ1-1
ASSSVNRGQDEQY	TRBV5-1	TRBJ2-7
ASSSKGGGWEKLF	TRBV13	TRBJ1-4
ASSLRLAAYYEQY	TRBV27	TRBJ2-7
ASSEQRHTDTQY	TRBV10-2	TRBJ2-3
SVEDPATGLQETQY	TRBV29-1	TRBJ2-5
SVETGGGNEQF	TRBV29-1	TRBJ2-1
ASSQDGQLNGYT	TRBV3-1	TRBJ1-2
SVEGSAYGYT	TRBV29-1	TRBJ1-2
ASRPHTTFTDTQY	TRBV19	TRBJ2-3
ASSQGSGLAGAYEQF	TRBV14	TRBJ2-1
ASSLAGGGVSTEAF	TRBV7-2	TRBJ1-1
ASSPGQEHSNQPQH	TRBV19	TRBJ1-5
ASSILMGKGYEQY	TRBV19	TRBJ2-7
ASSTTGLGADTQY	TRBV6-1	TRBJ2-3
SANHPGDYGYT	TRBV20-1	TRBJ1-2
ASGLGDTEAF	TRBV12-5	TRBJ1-1
ASSHTGDYNEQF	TRBV11-3	TRBJ2-1
ASSGTRHAGANVLT	TRBV6-1	TRBJ2-6
ATSVGLETQY	TRBV24-1	TRBJ2-5
SAREGGREETQY	TRBV20-1	TRBJ2-5
ASSIGLAGDTGELF	TRBV19	TRBJ2-2
ASSQALSDEQY	TRBV4-1	TRBJ2-7
ASSYSEWEGYEQY	TRBV6-5	TRBJ2-7
ASSSRDNSGNTIY	TRBV7-6	TRBJ1-3
ASSRGDRRNSPLH	TRBV7-9	TRBJ1-6
ASSVTGGGEQF	TRBV9	TRBJ2-1